Listed here is a single T cell receptor beta chain. The specificity of this receptor is unknown. No much larger clonotype is one base removed from it; base qualities were not supplied. This sample was included in a study of T cells in tuberculosis (dated by TCRdb to the late 2010s). A note on the overall study: In the study, CD1B tetramers and high-throughput TCR immunosequencing were combined to characterize T cells specific for the mycobacterial lipid antigen glucose monomycolate (GMM). With approximately 11 people per group, a South African clinical cohort compared IGRA-negative adolescents, IGRA-positive adolescents with latent tuberculosis, and adults with active tuberculosis.

TCR libraries were generated with the immunoSEQ multiplex PCR assay, using TCR-beta and/or TCR-alpha/delta assays for each sample. The amplified TCR libraries were sequenced using the Illumina high-throughput platform. As for how the authors treated the data: Clustering and dimensionality reduction relied on pairwise TCRdist distances among GMM-specific receptors from T cells that were either sorted ex vivo or expanded in vitro. The score assigned to each clinical repertoire was mean NN-distance, meaning the average TCRdist to the nearest 10% of tetramer-positive reference sequences. GEM TCR motif frequency was computed as the fraction of unique TCRs matching known GEM sequences by V/J usage and CDR3 length. Linear discriminant analysis with leave-one-out cross-validation, implemented in scikit-learn, was used to classify active tuberculosis. In TCRdb, the immuneACCESS table is reduced to in-frame sequences with V and J assigned. These tables do not hold every clone; where another copy was compared, an unresolved V gene accounts for under half, and the others remain unexplained. The V and J calls and the clone size are those of that table, but D and trimming were determined from the DNA. This sample is represented by 40,000 to 45,000 clones; 94% of them were singletons. The leading ten clones occupy 1.5% to 2% of the sample.

According to the germline V gene, CDR1 reads SGHTA and CDR2 reads FQGNSA. V trim: 1 base; J trim: 7 bases; unmatched bases: 9. The CDR3 spans 15 residues, from the cysteine through the phenylalanine. The entry retains the CDR3 DNA only, 45 bases that are in frame from base 1. The study at large found these results: Compared with IGRA-negative controls, TCR-alpha repertoires from active tuberculosis had smaller mean NN-distances to GMM-specific TCRs, which suggests that these TCRs underwent clonal expansion. Clinical samples were selected based on the availability of cryopreserved specimens, with adults included as active tuberculosis cases and adolescents included as controls. The smaller NN-distances were partly driven by shorter CDR3-alpha lengths in active tuberculosis patients, and the difference for TCR-beta did not reach statistical significance. With the diverse GMM-specific repertoire as input, a classifier achieved 85% to 90% accuracy (AUROC 0.90), whereas GEM motif frequencies as input gave approximately 70% accuracy.

At study entry, a tuberculin skin test and the QuantiFERON-TB GOLD In-Tube IGRA were used to screen adolescents for latent tuberculosis infection. Immunosequencing was performed on unsorted cryopreserved PBMC, with around 100,000 T cells per clinical donor covered on average. Eleven high schools in the Worcester region of the Western Cape, South Africa, served as enrollment sites for adolescents aged 12 to 18 years. Ten adolescents infected with M. tuberculosis and about ten uninfected adolescents were chosen and matched for age and sex. PBMC from adolescents were isolated by density centrifugation from freshly drawn heparinized blood and were then cryopreserved.

The TCR was taken from a donor aged 10-29 years with latent tuberculosis or without tuberculosis infection. Some clones in this sample may be carry-over from other donors' samples. Sequenced sample: PBMCs. The V gene is TRBV7-2 and the J gene is TRBJ2-7, with 8 central nucleotides matching TRBD2. At the DNA level, the sequence is TGTGCCAGCAGCTTAGTTAGCGGGGCCCTCTCAGAGCAGTACTTC. This sequence encodes CASSLVSGALSEQYF. Supplemented by the reference TRBV7-2 and TRBJ2-7 proteins around the CDR3, the complete variable domain is GAGVSQSPSNKVTEKGKDVELRCDPISGHTALYWYRQSLGQGLEFLIYFQGNSAPDKSGLPSDRFSAERTGGSVSTLTIQRTQQEDSAVYLCASSLVSGALSEQYFGPGTRLTVT.